Sequencing of this TCR beta chain was carried out in a study of cytomegalovirus exposure and HLA in healthy donors. About the research overall: An early release of data contained tens of millions of unique TCRs, which came from HLA-typed donors.

Study-level findings and limits: A later analysis reportedly identified an Asian-associated ancestry cluster as carrying fewer N-insertions than the roughly 670-donor mean. TCR beta V segments were, for the most part, productive about 87% or about 30% of the time in an earlier analysis. TRBV6-2, TRBV6-3 and other indistinguishable V segments were excluded.

It was with 60 Vbeta and 13 Jbeta primers that the PCR ran. Profiled with immunoSEQ multiplex PCR; TCRdb holds only in-frame clones, not every one. The sample shows around 150,000 clones, more than 70% of them seen only once. The V gene end was trimmed by 5 bases and the J gene end by 1 base; junction bases not matched to a gene: 8. The germline CDR1 and CDR2 sequences are LNHDA and SQIVND (reference sequence). The CDR3 is made up of 16 amino acids. Note on this clone: Its antigen is unknown.

The sample comprised PBMCs. The chain couples TRBV19 to TRBJ2-7, with 10 bases identical to TRBD1. The sequence was collected from a man between 18 and 29 years old in good health and CMV-seropositive. The CDR3 loop reads CASSDARDRGSYEQYF. The CDR3 DNA reads as TGTGCCAGTAGTGACGCACGGGACAGGGGATCCTACGAGCAGTACTTC. The entire variable domain, with the rest obtained from reference TRBV19 and TRBJ2-7, is as follows: DGGITQSPKYLFRKEGQNVTLSCEQNLNHDAMYWYRQDPGQGLRLIYYSQIVNDFQKGDIAEGYSVSREKKESFPLTVTSAQKNPTAFYLCASSDARDRGSYEQYFGPGTRLTVT.